Listed below are T cell receptor beta chains from one sample, sequenced in a study of Tregs in tolerant kidney transplant recipients. Only in-frame clones appear in the TCRdb table, and some are missing; sequencing was by immunoSEQ multiplex PCR. Of under 85,000 clones in the sample, 85% to 90% were seen once. The source was CD4+ T cells from blood, collected before the transplant. These receptor sequences come from a human donor who received a combined kidney and bone marrow transplant. Both conserved end residues are part of each CDR3. Clone size, where shown, is once, few, many, or a class for clones that have expanded.

>TRBJ1-4|TRBV27|NA|16
CASSPNTGVTNEKLFF
>TRBJ1-1|TRBV30|NA|12
CVTDRRNTEAFF
>TRBJ2-3|TRBV5-1|NA|13
CATGEVGTDTQYF
>TRBJ2-7|TRBV7-3|NA|12
CASSLYGGEQYF
>TRBJ2-7|TRBV28|NA|16
CASSFSWTGPTYEQYF
>TRBJ1-4|TRBV5-4|NA|16
CASSLAGAATNEKLFF
>TRBJ2-5|TRBV19|NA|13
CASSNLGGETQYF
>TRBJ2-7|TRBV5-4|NA|14
CASSPLVNSYEQYF
>TRBJ1-1|TRBV9|NA|17
CASSVEAQPRGNTEAFF
>TRBJ2-7|TRBV21-1|once|16
CASSKKGRTSSYEQYF
>TRBJ2-7|TRBV6-5|NA|14
CASSYSVIPYEQYF
>TRBJ2-7|TRBV7-8|NA|17
CASSPRLTGTGSYEQYF
>TRBJ2-4|TRBV4-2|NA|13
CASSQDQGNIQYF
>TRBJ1-1|TRBV30|NA|13
CAWSPGLGTEAFF
>TRBJ1-2|TRBV28|NA|15
CASADSPAGNYGYTF
>TRBJ2-7|TRBV7-2|NA|14
CASNGGAGNYEQYF
>TRBJ1-4|TRBV6-1|once|15
CASSERDRASEKLFF
>TRBJ2-7|TRBV18|once|15
CASSPPSLAGDEQYF
>TRBJ2-3|TRBV27|NA|15
CASSLFSGSTDTQYF
>TRBJ1-5|TRBV18|NA|15
CASSANQGSNQPQHF
>TRBJ2-7|TRBV6-5|NA|15
CASSYSDRSAYEQYF
>TRBJ1-4|TRBV28|NA|15
CASSSSEGLSEKLFF
>TRBJ2-7|TRBV21-1|NA|22
CASSRAGQGVGTSGIPTYEQYF
>TRBJ1-5|TRBV29-1|NA|14
CSVGGQGGNQPQHF
>TRBJ2-6|TRBV29-1|NA|14
CSVAQGDGANVLTF
>TRBJ2-3|TRBV19|NA|17
CASSPGQGARGTDTQYF
>TRBJ1-2|TRBV11-2|once|15
CASSLHPGTGTGYTF
>TRBJ2-1|TRBV28|few|13
CASSLGQYNEQFF
>TRBJ2-1|TRBV28|NA|17
CASSPPTTSGPWNEQFF
>TRBJ2-7|TRBV6-5|once|14
CASSREREGYEQYF
>TRBJ2-4|TRBV6-5|NA|14
CASSKQGDRNIQYF
>TRBJ2-7|TRBV14|NA|16
CASSRSPGLAVYEQYF
>TRBJ2-1|TRBV5-4|NA|13
CASSLTSRDEQFF
>TRBJ2-1|TRBV5-1|NA|15
CASSQTGTGVNEQFF
>TRBJ2-1|TRBV5-1|NA|16
CASSLGLAGSYNEQFF
>TRBJ2-3|TRBV9|NA|17
CASSATSALGLGDTQYF
>TRBJ2-7|TRBV25-1|NA|12
CASSFRGYEQYF
>TRBJ1-5|TRBV19|NA|13
CASVDRGGQPQHF
>TRBJ2-7|TRBV18|NA|13
CASSPGASYEQYF
>TRBJ2-7|TRBV28|NA|15
CASSPTVPNSYEQYF
>TRBJ1-5|TRBV19|few|14
CASSNEGRLLPQHF
>TRBJ2-5|TRBV2|NA|14
CASSAGDRGWAQYF
>TRBJ2-5|TRBV4-1|NA|14
CASSQVSPGETQYF
>TRBJ2-1|TRBV5-1|NA|12
CASSLPNNEQFF
>TRBJ2-3|TRBV6-5|NA|15
CASSYQGATTDTQYF
>TRBJ2-5|TRBV2|NA|14
CASSVQGNQETQYF
>TRBJ1-2|TRBV5-1|NA|15
CASSFGQGASYGYTF
>TRBJ1-4|TRBV28|NA|14
CASSPTGLEEKLFF
>TRBJ2-3|TRBV7-9|NA|18
CASSSGLASFTGADTQYF
>TRBJ2-7|TRBV6-6|NA|14
CASNPSGSSYEQYF
>TRBJ2-3|TRBV6-1|NA|15
CASLQRERRGDTQYF
>TRBJ1-1|TRBV18|NA|14
CASSARGLDTEAFF
>TRBJ2-7|TRBV28|NA|16
CASTTLGQGVSYEQYF
>TRBJ2-7|TRBV10-1|NA|15
CASSDEREGTYEQYF
>TRBJ2-6|TRBV4-1|NA|18
CASSQGGLAGIGANVLTF
>TRBJ2-7|TRBV9|NA|12
CASSQDRGRQYF
>TRBJ2-7|TRBV28|NA|17
CASSSQIGGYSSYEQYF
>TRBJ2-7|TRBV2|NA|13
CASSPRGSTEQYF
>TRBJ2-3|TRBV5-1|NA|14
CASSLVRSTDTQYF
>TRBJ1-1|TRBV28|NA|16
CASSLIRTGLGTEAFF